The next 28 T cell receptor beta chains were all read from a single sample in a study of blood T cells in healthy people across ages. The authors ran a second PCR of about 6 to 11 cycles using a sample-barcoded 5' primer and a J-beta primer mix. TCRdb reprocessed the 5' RACE reads via MiXCR and lists one record per CDR3 protein. The profile shows fewer than 1.5 million distinct CDR3 sequences, roughly 40% of them singletons. Sequencing was done on a sample of blood. The receptor source for this set is a woman aged 18-35 years in good health.

The gene calls are TRBV20-1 and TRBJ2-1; a weak D match, TRBD2 (5 bases). Trimming left V 1 base short and J 4 bases short, with 17 bases between. CDR3 size: 16 residues. Germline loops: CDR1 DFQATT, CDR2 SNEGSKA (reference sequence). The DNA of the CDR3 is TGCAGTGCTAGAGTCGAAGCGACCCGGGATTACAATGAGCAGTTCTTC. As protein: CSARVEATRDYNEQFF.

The chain carries TRBV21-1 and TRBJ2-3; the table gives TRBD1 as D, unverified against the DNA. TRBV21-1 is a pseudogene segment. The length of the CDR3 is 17 residues. The CDR3 nucleotides read TGTGCCAGCAACTCCCGGAAGGGGGCCTACGGCACAGATACGCAGTATTTT. Translating gives CASNSRKGAYGTDTQYF.

The chain recombines TRBV3-1 with TRBJ2-5, with D unresolved. CDR3 size: 14 residues. V was pared by 3 bases and J by 1 base, with 9 bases between. Germline V gene lookup returns CDR1 LGHDT and CDR2 YNNKEL (reference sequence). The CDR3 region is CASSQVVVQETQYF. The CDR3, as DNA: TGTGCCAGCAGCCAGGTCGTGGTCCAAGAGACCCAGTACTTC.

About this clonotype: One end of the junction does not line up with germline, which may come from a read error. CDR3 residues: CASSQEASRGPFSTGTQYF. The CDR3 DNA reads TGTGCCAGCAGCCAAGAGGCCTCGCGGGGGCCCTTTAGCACAGGTACGCAGTATTTT. This rearrangement joins TRBV4-2 to TRBJ2-3; D is possibly TRBD2 (7 bases). The CDR3 totals 19 residues. Germline assignment: CDR1 LGHNA and CDR2 YNFKEQ.

In its sample, this clonotype was seen a few times. V gene TRBV6-1 combines with J gene TRBJ2-7; D unresolved. The CDR3 loop spans 10 amino acids. Per germline, CDR1 MNHNS and CDR2 SASEGT. Trimming stripped 8 bases from V and 10 bases from J, with 12 bases between. The CDR3 protein is CASWGVSQYF. For the CDR3, the DNA is TGTGCCAGCTGGGGTGTATCTCAGTACTTC.

This clonotype came up a few times. The genes are TRBV27 and TRBJ2-5; unclear D gene. V shed 3 bases and J shed 0 bases, with 8 bases lying between them. The CDR3 covers 14 residues. Germline V lookup: CDR1 MNHEY, CDR2 SMNVEV (reference sequence). CDR3 amino acids: CASSFTRYQETQYF. Here the CDR3 DNA reads TGTGCCAGCAGTTTTACACGGTACCAAGAGACCCAGTACTTC.

The chain links TRBV11-1 to TRBJ2-2, with 8 bases fitting TRBD1. V dropped 3 bases and J dropped 0; count of bases not matched to a gene: 3. CDR3 size: 16 residues. Germline V gene lookup returns CDR1 SGHAT and CDR2 FQDESV (reference sequence). The DNA for the CDR3 is TGTGCCAGCAGCTTGCCGGGACAGGCGAACACCGGGGAGCTGTTTTTT. Translation gives CASSLPGQANTGELFF.

The chain recombines TRBV6-5 with TRBJ2-2; D possibly corresponds to TRBD1 (6 bases). CDR3 length: 17 amino acids. V gave up 0 bases and J gave up 4 bases, with 15 bases separating them. Germline V gene sequence: CDR1 MNHEY, CDR2 SVGAGI. CDR3 DNA: TGTGCCAGCAGTTACTCGTCACAGGGAAGTGGCACCGGGGAGCTGTTTTTT. Translation gives CASSYSSQGSGTGELFF.

The chain carries TRBV6-5 and TRBJ2-6; a possible D gene is TRBD2 (6 bases). This CDR3 has 19 residues. V gave up 1 base and J gave up 2 bases, with 18 bases separating them. CDR1 and CDR2 from the germline V gene are MNHEY and SVGAGI. For the CDR3, the DNA is TGTGCCAGCAGTTACTACTCCGGGACTTCGCAAACTGGGGCCAACGTCCTGACTTTC. Its translation is CASSYYSGTSQTGANVLTF.

The chain has TRBV29-1 and TRBJ2-1; 9 bases are a match to TRBD2. Germline lookup yields CDR1 SQVTM and CDR2 ANQGSEA. This CDR3 contains 12 residues. With 6 bases clipped from V and 5 bases from J, the junction kept 2 bases outside the gene matches. This CDR3 reads CSVAGGHNEQFF. The CDR3 DNA is TGCAGCGTGGCGGGAGGGCACAATGAGCAGTTCTTC.

This clonotype was counted between two and nine times. The V gene is TRBV27, the J gene TRBJ2-3; D ambiguous. V lost 6 bases and J lost 1, with 8 bases in between. The germline V gene has CDR1 MNHEY and CDR2 SMNVEV (reference sequence). The CDR3 is made up of 13 amino acids. The chain's CDR3 is CASRSLGTDTQYF. The CDR3 nucleotides are TGTGCCAGCAGATCTTTAGGCACAGATACGCAGTATTTT.

There are a few counts of this clonotype. The genes are TRBV5-1 and TRBJ1-1; 9 bases are shared with TRBD1. Germline CDR1 and CDR2: SGHRS and YFSETQ. CDR3 length: 14 residues. The V segment lost 3 bases and the J segment 3 bases; nucleotides outside the gene matches: 3. CDR3 sequence reads: CASSSRTGDTEAFF. In nucleotides, the CDR3 is TGCGCCAGCAGCTCGAGGACAGGGGACACTGAAGCTTTCTTT.

This clonotype was seen more than once but under ten times. The rearrangement joins TRBV6-5 to TRBJ2-7; the match to TRBD2 covers 9 bases. V lost 6 bases and J lost 3; bases outside the gene matches: 3. The germline V gene encodes CDR1 MNHEY and CDR2 SVGAGI. The CDR3 consists of 13 residues. The CDR3 sequence: CASSRTSDYEQYF. The CDR3 DNA reads TGTGCCAGCAGCCGGACTAGCGACTACGAGCAGTACTTC.

This clonotype appeared a few times. The chain uses TRBV10-2 and TRBJ2-5; maybe TRBD1 (7 bases). Trimming stripped 7 bases from V and 10 bases from J, with 19 bases between. Germline lookup yields CDR1 WSHSY and CDR2 SAAADI. The CDR3 covers 13 residues. As DNA, the CDR3 is TGCGCCAGCAAAACAGGGGCAGGGGAGGACCAGTACTTC. Translating it yields CASKTGAGEDQYF.

With regard to this clonotype: The junction shows a germline mismatch at one end, possibly a read error. CDR3 coding DNA: TGCAGTGCTGGAGATGACAGCGGGGGGGTGAGCTACAATGAGCAGTTCTTC. Translation gives CSAGDDSGGVSYNEQFF. The chain carries TRBV20-1 and TRBJ2-1; 10 positions agree with TRBD2. CDR1 and CDR2 from the germline V gene are DFQATT and SNEGSKA (reference sequence). The CDR3 totals 17 residues.

This clonotype occurred a few times. The chain employs TRBV29-1 and TRBJ2-1, with 7 bases lining up with TRBD2. The CDR3 contains 16 residues. CDR1 and CDR2 (germline): SQVTM, ANQGSEA. Unmatched junction bases numbered 9, after V lost 4 bases and J lost 0 bases. The CDR3 coding sequence is TGCAGCGTTGCTGGAGGCGGGGGTCACTCCTACAATGAGCAGTTCTTC. Protein sequence: CSVAGGGGHSYNEQFF.

The chain carries TRBV18 and TRBJ2-1; D not resolved. Germline CDR1 is KGHSH and CDR2 is LQKENI. This CDR3 has 12 residues. V lost 2 bases to trimming and J lost 13 bases, with 12 bases between them. The CDR3 sequence is CASSPSRETQFF. Written as DNA, the CDR3 is TGTGCCAGCTCACCATCAAGAGAGACCCAGTTCTTC.

V usage is TRBV30 and J usage is TRBJ1-2; tentatively, D is TRBD1 (5 bases). This CDR3 contains 11 residues. CDR1 GTSNPN and CDR2 SVGIG come from the germline V gene (reference sequence). V was pared by 5 bases and J by 5 bases, with 9 bases between. CDR3 coding DNA: TGTGCCTGGGGGAAGGGGTATGGCTACACCTTC. Translated: CAWGKGYGYTF. The full variable domain, with the rest looked up from reference TRBV30 and TRBJ1-2, is SQTIHQWPATLVQPVGSPLSLECTVEGTSNPNLYWYRQAAGRGLQLLFYSVGIGQISSEVPQNLSASRPQDRQFILSSKKLLLSDSGFYLCAWGKGYGYTFGSGTRLTVV.

The V gene is TRBV7-2, the J gene TRBJ2-3; 7 bases fit TRBD2. The CDR3 is made up of 15 amino acids. Unmatched junction bases numbered 11, after V lost 5 bases and J lost 6 bases. Germline V gives CDR1 SGHTA, CDR2 FQGNSA. CDR3 protein: CASSPTPTSVDTQYF. The CDR3 DNA is TGTGCCAGCAGCCCCACCCCAACTAGCGTTGATACGCAGTATTTT.

The chain employs TRBV11-1 and TRBJ2-2; 9 bases fit TRBD2. CDR1 and CDR2 from the germline V gene are SGHAT and FQDESV (reference sequence). The CDR3 is 16 amino acids. Unmatched junction bases numbered 6, after V lost 1 base and J lost 6 bases. CDR3 protein: CASSLDAAGGPGELFF. The CDR3 nucleotides read TGTGCCAGCAGCTTAGATGCAGCGGGAGGACCCGGGGAGCTGTTTTTT.

The chain links TRBV27 to TRBJ2-3, with 9 nucleotides matching TRBD1. Trimming cost V 1 base and J 5 bases; bases outside gene matches: 4. The germline V gene has CDR1 MNHEY and CDR2 SMNVEV (reference sequence). This CDR3 is built from 15 residues. CDR3 amino acids: CASSLYDRGIDTQYF. The CDR3 DNA follows: TGTGCCAGCAGTTTATACGACAGGGGGATAGATACGCAGTATTTT.

V is TRBV6-5 and J is TRBJ1-6; D might be TRBD1 (6 bases). This CDR3 has 14 residues. Germline V gene data show CDR1 as MNHEY and CDR2 as SVGAGI. V lost 4 bases, J lost 10 bases, and 14 bases lay in between. Here the CDR3 reads CASSSDSLWSPLHF. The CDR3 DNA reads as TGTGCCAGCAGTTCGGACAGCCTATGGTCACCCCTCCACTTT.

This clonotype was observed a few times. The chain links TRBV20-1 to TRBJ2-5; D ambiguous. The germline V gene has CDR1 DFQATT and CDR2 SNEGSKA (reference sequence). Trimming cost V 4 bases and J 3 bases, with 12 bases left between them. The CDR3 runs 13 residues. In DNA, the CDR3 is TGCAGTGCTATCGGGTCCCCGAAAGAGACCCAGTACTTC. It translates to CSAIGSPKETQYF.

This chain links TRBV10-3 with TRBJ2-3; possible D gene TRBD2, 6 bases. The CDR3 has 11 amino acids. Germline V gene sequence: CDR1 ENHRY, CDR2 SYGVKD. The CDR3 loop is CVGGMGDTQYF. The CDR3 DNA reads as TGTGTCGGCGGGATGGGGGATACGCAGTATTTT.

This clonotype was recorded a few times. This chain connects TRBV5-1 to TRBJ2-7; no reliable D call. With 3 bases removed from V and 5 bases from J, the gap between germline ends came to 6 bases. The CDR3 is made up of 11 amino acids. From germline, CDR1 is SGHRS and CDR2 YFSETQ. As DNA, the CDR3 is TGCGCCAGCAGCTCAACCCACGAGCAGTACTTC. This encodes CASSSTHEQYF.

A few counts support this clonotype. J is TRBJ2-3 and V is TRBV20-1; D perhaps matches TRBD1 (6 bases). The CDR3 runs 14 residues. Germline values: CDR1 DFQATT, CDR2 SNEGSKA (reference sequence). Trimming stripped 6 bases from V and 3 bases from J, with 16 bases between. This CDR3 is CSADDRIGTDTQYF. Here the CDR3 DNA reads TGCAGTGCCGATGACAGGATCGGGACAGATACGCAGTATTTT.

This clonotype has a handful of counts. This chain links TRBV9 with TRBJ2-3; D perhaps matches TRBD2 (5 bases). The CDR3 length is 16 residues. Germline CDR1 reads SGDLS; CDR2 reads YYNGEE. Trimming removed 4 bases at V and 2 bases at J, with 17 bases between. The CDR3 reads CASSPNPDYNTDTQYF. The CDR3 DNA is TGTGCCAGCAGCCCTAATCCCGACTACAACACAGATACGCAGTATTTT.

The V and J genes are TRBV7-8 and TRBJ2-7; D might be TRBD1 (5 bases). This CDR3 is built from 15 residues. V lost 5 bases and J lost 6, with 20 bases in between. Germline CDR1 SGHVS, CDR2 FQNEAQ. The CDR3 sequence is CASSRVGALISEQYF. CDR3 DNA sequence: TGTGCCAGCAGCCGGGTTGGGGCCCTGATCTCCGAGCAGTACTTC.